Listed below are T cell receptor beta chains from one sample, sequenced in a study of T-cell memory formation after mild COVID-19. TCRdb processed the 5' RACE reads anew with MiXCR; each CDR3 protein has one entry. The data contain around 530,000 distinct CDR3 sequences, about 22% of them singletons. Sequencing was done on a sample of PBMCs or a T cell subset sorted from them (not recorded which). These receptor sequences come from an adult woman who had mild COVID-19 (a few samples of this study predate the infection). Cell type and time point are not known. Each CDR3 is given with its conserved first and last residue. The order of the fields is V gene, J gene, clone size, D gene, CDR3 protein, CDR3 DNA. The D gene is left open where the match is weak. Expanded clones get a size class; other rows say once, few or many, or leave the size out.

TRBV12-3/TRBV12-4	TRBJ1-6	.	.	CASSPGSESPLHF	TGTGCCAGCAGCCCAGGGTCCGAATCACCCCTCCACTTT
TRBV29-1	TRBJ2-3	.	TRBD2	CSVGGSPRGTDTQYF	TGCAGCGTTGGCGGGAGCCCAAGGGGCACAGATACGCAGTATTTT
TRBV6-1	TRBJ1-5	.	.	CASSATGRMDQPQHF	TGTGCCAGCAGTGCTACAGGGAGAATGGATCAGCCCCAGCATTTT
TRBV6-6	TRBJ2-3	few	.	CASRRFEGLSTDTQYF	TGTGCCAGCCGGCGGTTCGAGGGGCTCAGCACAGATACGCAGTATTTT
TRBV5-1	TRBJ2-1	.	TRBD2	CASSEGLAFNEQFF	TGCGCCAGCAGCGAAGGACTAGCGTTCAATGAGCAGTTCTTC
TRBV12-3/TRBV12-4	TRBJ1-1	.	TRBD1	CASSTGQGGSTEAFF	TGTGCCAGCAGTACCGGACAGGGCGGGAGTACTGAAGCTTTCTTT
TRBV4-3	TRBJ2-7	many	TRBD1	CASSPWTGGIYEQYF	TGCGCCAGCAGCCCCTGGACAGGGGGAATCTACGAGCAGTACTTC
TRBV7-9	TRBJ1-1	.	.	CASRGDMGESRGAFF	TGTGCCAGCAGGGGTGACATGGGGGAGTCAAGGGGAGCTTTCTTT
TRBV7-9	TRBJ2-7	few	.	CASSLGPGHYEQYF	TGTGCCAGCAGCTTGGGTCCGGGACACTACGAGCAGTACTTC
TRBV30	TRBJ2-7	.	.	CAWSFPGLSSYEQYF	TGTGCCTGGAGTTTTCCGGGACTCAGCTCCTACGAGCAGTACTTC
TRBV5-5	TRBJ1-2	.	.	CASSPRLWGGEGYTF	TGTGCCAGCAGCCCCCGGTTGTGGGGAGGAGAGGGCTACACCTTC
TRBV20-1	TRBJ2-5	.	.	CSARDQTTQYF	TGCAGTGCTAGAGATCAAACGACCCAGTACTTC
TRBV29-1	TRBJ1-1	few	TRBD1	CSVTRGRTEAFF	TGCAGCGTTACCAGGGGGAGGACTGAAGCTTTCTTT
TRBV6-5	TRBJ2-5	many	.	CASRLGETQYF	TGTGCCAGCAGACTCGGGGAGACCCAGTACTTC
TRBV4-1	TRBJ2-1	.	TRBD1	CASSQDLIGQGYEQFF	TGCGCCAGCAGCCAAGATTTGATCGGACAGGGTTATGAGCAGTTCTTC
TRBV29-1	TRBJ2-1	.	TRBD2	CSVEAGGPYNEQFF	TGCAGCGTTGAAGCGGGAGGCCCATACAATGAGCAGTTCTTC